Below are 26 T cell receptor beta chains sequenced from a single sample in a study of blood T cell repertoires in COVID-19. The table came from immunoSEQ multiplex PCR; TCRdb's copy has only in-frame clones and leaves some out. The table has approximately 160,000 clones, roughly 86% seen once. The sample consisted of peripheral blood. The receptors derive from a man between 60 and 75 years old with COVID-19, enrolled during active disease.

This chain uses TRBV19 with TRBJ2-3; D is possibly TRBD2 (5 bases). Trimming took 5 bases from V and 3 from J, leaving 6 bases between them. The CDR3 extends over 12 amino acids. Germline V CDR1 and CDR2: LNHDA, SQIVND (reference sequence). The CDR3, as DNA: TGTGCCAGTAGTCCGGGAACAGATACGCAGTATTTT. Protein sequence: CASSPGTDTQYF.

This clone has just one count. The chain combines TRBV12-3 or TRBV12-4 with TRBJ1-2; TRBD1 is a possible D gene (5 bases). The CDR3 is made up of 12 amino acids. Trimming removed 2 bases at V and 13 bases at J, with 14 bases between. The DNA for the CDR3 is TGTGCCAGCAGTTTATGGCAGGGCCGTCTCACCTTC. Translating it yields CASSLWQGRLTF.

CDR3 DNA: TGTGCCAGCAGTTTCGGGGACAGGAGGGTACAAGCTTTCTTT. This sequence encodes CASSFGDRRVQAFF. The J gene is TRBJ1-1, the V gene TRBV27; TRBD1 aligns across 8 bases. The V gene end was trimmed by 3 bases and the J gene end by 9 bases; junction bases not matched to a gene: 9. Germline V gives CDR1 MNHEY, CDR2 SMNVEV (reference sequence). This CDR3 spans 14 amino acids.

This chain uses TRBV27 with TRBJ2-1; D gene uncertain. The CDR3 extends over 16 amino acids. Per the germline V gene, CDR1 is MNHEY and CDR2 is SMNVEV (reference sequence). Trimming removed 1 base at V and 1 base at J, with 11 bases between. The CDR3, as DNA: TGTGCCAGCAGTTTATTTTGGTCAGAATCCTACAATGAGCAGTTCTTC. Encoded protein: CASSLFWSESYNEQFF.

This chain links TRBV7-2 with TRBJ2-5; 7 bases are a match to TRBD1. Looked up from germline, CDR1 is SGHTA and CDR2 is FQGNSA. The ends lost 1 base at V and 5 bases at J; junction bases unmatched: 7. This CDR3 contains 15 residues. The CDR3 reads CASSLDRLRGETQYF. The DNA of the CDR3 is TGTGCCAGCAGCTTAGACCGCCTCAGGGGGGAGACCCAGTACTTC.

The CDR3 nucleotides read TGTGCCAGCAGCCATGGCTCGCCTCAAGAGACCCAGTACTTC. This codes for CASSHGSPQETQYF. V gene TRBV7-2 combines with J gene TRBJ2-5; D unresolved. Germline CDR1 and CDR2: SGHTA and FQGNSA. The CDR3 has 14 amino acids. V gave up 5 bases and J gave up 2 bases, with 12 bases separating them.

To note about this clone: A read error may account for a junction end that differs from germline. This chain links TRBV5-1 with TRBJ1-2, with TRBD1 matching 9 bases. CDR1 is SGHRS, CDR2 YFSETQ, per germline. The CDR3 has 14 amino acids. The CDR3 sequence: CANSMGQGGYGYTF. In nucleotides, the CDR3 is TGCGCCAACAGCATGGGACAGGGTGGATATGGCTACACCTTC.

The chain carries TRBV14 and TRBJ1-2, with unresolved D. Between the trimmed V and J ends, which lost 3 bases and 5 bases, there was a span of 13 bases. Germline CDR1 is SGHDN and CDR2 is FVKESK. The CDR3 covers 14 residues. This CDR3 is CASSHPGAGYGYTF. CDR3 bases: TGTGCCAGCAGCCATCCGGGAGCTGGGTATGGCTACACCTTC.

The rearrangement uses TRBV29-1 and TRBJ1-1; 9 positions match TRBD1. Germline trimming cut 6 bases from V and 5 bases from J; bases unmatched to any gene: 7. This CDR3 contains 13 residues. Germline assignment: CDR1 SQVTM and CDR2 ANQGSEA. In DNA form, the CDR3 reads TGCAGCGTCGAAACAGGGGGCGGTACTGAAGCTTTCTTT. It specifies CSVETGGGTEAFF. The variable domain in full, with the rest retrieved from reference TRBV29-1 and TRBJ1-1, is SAVISQKPSRDICQRGTSLTIQCQVDSQVTMMFWYRQQPGQSLTLIATANQGSEATYESGFVIDKFPISRPNLTFSTLTVSNMSPEDSSIYLCSVETGGGTEAFFGQGTRLTVV.

The chain links TRBV4-2 to TRBJ2-3; D unresolved. This CDR3 is built from 16 residues. V gave up 0 bases and J gave up 4 bases, with 14 bases separating them. Germline CDR1 reads LGHNA; CDR2 reads YNFKEQ. The CDR3 loop reads CASSQDQQVRSDTQYF. In DNA, the CDR3 is TGTGCCAGCAGCCAAGACCAGCAGGTCAGGTCAGATACGCAGTATTTT.

The chain is built from TRBV7-9 and TRBJ1-3; D not resolved. The CDR3 length is 16 residues. Germline V lookup: CDR1 SEHNR, CDR2 FQNEAQ (reference sequence). V lost 4 bases to trimming and J lost 0 bases, with 13 bases between them. The CDR3 loop reads CASSSIAGSSGNTIYF. The DNA of the CDR3 is TGTGCCAGCAGCTCCATTGCGGGGAGCTCTGGAAACACCATATATTTT. The whole variable domain, filled in from reference TRBV7-9 and TRBJ1-3, reads DTGVSQNPRHKITKRGQNVTFRCDPISEHNRLYWYRQTLGQGPEFLTYFQNEAQLEKSRLLSDRFSAERPKGSFSTLEIQRTEQGDSAMYLCASSSIAGSSGNTIYFGEGSWLTVV.

The genes are TRBV7-2 and TRBJ1-2; TRBD1 aligns across 7 bases. Germline V lookup: CDR1 SGHTA, CDR2 FQGNSA. The junction had 9 bases not matched to a gene; V was cut back by 5 bases and J by 3 bases. This CDR3 is built from 15 residues. CDR3 in DNA: TGTGCCAGCAGCAAGTACCAACAGGGGTACTATGGCTACACCTTC. It translates to CASSKYQQGYYGYTF.

The chain links TRBV6-5 to TRBJ2-3; possibly TRBD2 for D (6 bases). Trimming left V 3 bases short and J 1 base short, with 14 bases between. Per germline, CDR1 MNHEY and CDR2 SVGAGI. The CDR3 loop spans 16 amino acids. This CDR3 reads CASSYSRGSRTDTQYF. As DNA, the CDR3 is TGTGCCAGCAGTTATTCGCGGGGTTCCCGCACAGATACGCAGTATTTT.

This clone was seen once. V is TRBV6-2 or TRBV6-3 and J is TRBJ2-7, with no clear D. Trimming stripped 5 bases from V and 0 bases from J, with 11 bases between. The CDR3 extends over 14 amino acids. Per germline, CDR1 MNHEY and CDR2 SVGEGT. CDR3 sequence (DNA): TGTGCCAGCAGTGGCAGGCTGAGCTCCTACGAGCAGTACTTC. Protein product: CASSGRLSSYEQYF.

The chain links TRBV11-3 to TRBJ2-7, with a possible D match to TRBD1 (5 bases). Germline CDR1 SGHNT, CDR2 YENEEA. Trimming removed 5 bases at V and 6 bases at J, with 11 bases between. CDR3 length: 12 amino acids. The CDR3 region has the DNA TGTGCCAGCAGCGGGCGACAGAGCGAGCAGTACTTC. It is translated as CASSGRQSEQYF.

This sequence joins TRBV4-1 and TRBJ1-2; TRBD1 matches 12 bases. Looked up from germline, CDR1 is MGHRA and CDR2 is YSYEKL. V was pared by 2 bases and J by 8 bases, with 6 bases of the junction left unmatched. The CDR3 has 15 amino acids. The CDR3 here is CASSQPGQGARGYTF. CDR3 DNA: TGCGCCAGCAGCCAACCGGGACAGGGGGCGCGAGGCTACACCTTC.

The chain has TRBV6-1 and TRBJ1-5; D is perhaps TRBD1 (6 bases). Trimming took 3 bases from V and 7 from J, leaving 13 bases between them. This CDR3 spans 14 amino acids. Germline loops: CDR1 MNHNS, CDR2 SASEGT. The CDR3 DNA follows: TGTGCCAGCAGTGAGGCGGGGGCAGGACAGCCCCAGCATTTT. This translates into CASSEAGAGQPQHF.

The rearrangement uses TRBV9 and TRBJ1-3; 9 bases line up with TRBD1. This CDR3 is 16 amino acids long. The J segment lost 3 bases and the V segment lost 0 bases, leaving 4 bases of the junction unmatched. Germline V gives CDR1 SGDLS, CDR2 YYNGEE. CDR3 nucleotides: TGTGCCAGCAGCGTAGAACAGGGGGCGTTTGGAAACACCATATATTTT. Residues: CASSVEQGAFGNTIYF.

The genes are TRBV24-1 and TRBJ1-2; possibly TRBD1 for D (5 bases). Trimming pared 2 bases from V and 8 bases from J, leaving 17 bases between. CDR1 is KGHDR, CDR2 SFDVKD, per germline. CDR3 size: 15 residues. CDR3: CATSDSQEGFKGYTF. The CDR3 DNA is TGTGCCACCAGTGATTCACAGGAGGGGTTTAAGGGCTACACCTTC.

This chain uses TRBV24-1 with TRBJ1-5, with 10 bases matching TRBD1. J gave up 10 bases and V 4 bases, and 18 bases lay outside the gene matches. Germline CDR1 and CDR2: KGHDR and SFDVKD. CDR3 size: 18 residues. This CDR3 is CATSDSPRQGALISPQHF. The CDR3 nucleotides read TGTGCCACCAGTGACTCCCCGAGACAGGGGGCCCTAATCAGCCCCCAGCATTTT.

The J gene is TRBJ1-5, the V gene TRBV7-6; D gene uncertain. The length of the CDR3 is 13 residues. V dropped 5 bases and J dropped 6 bases, with 11 bases sitting between them. CDR1 is SGHVS, CDR2 FNYEAQ, per germline. As DNA, the CDR3 is TGTGCCAGCAGCCTCAGGAATGGTCAGCCCCAGCATTTT. It specifies CASSLRNGQPQHF.

The CDR3 protein is CASSYSGQGASYTF. DNA for the CDR3: TGTGCCAGCAGTTACTCTGGCCAGGGGGCTAGCTACACCTTC. The rearrangement uses TRBV6-5 and TRBJ1-2; 8 nucleotides line up with TRBD1. The CDR3 is 14 amino acids. Germline V CDR1 and CDR2: MNHEY, SVGAGI. V lost 0 bases to trimming and J lost 9 bases; unmatched junction nucleotides: 6.

This clone came up once. This sequence joins TRBV7-9 and TRBJ1-2; weak D call: TRBD1 (6 bases). The V gene lost 6 bases and the J gene lost 1 base, with 12 bases spanning the gap. The length of the CDR3 is 14 residues. CDR1 SEHNR and CDR2 FQNEAQ come from the germline V gene (reference sequence). CDR3 amino acids: CASSRAQGNYGYTF. Here the CDR3 DNA reads TGTGCCAGCAGTCGCGCACAGGGTAACTATGGCTACACCTTC.

This chain links TRBV6-5 with TRBJ2-1, with D unresolved. The germline V and J ends were trimmed by 7 bases and 1 base, with 8 bases remaining between them. Germline V gene lookup returns CDR1 MNHEY and CDR2 SVGAGI. CDR3 length: 13 residues. In DNA, the CDR3 is TGTGCCAGCATTCCTACTTCCTACAATGAGCAGTTCTTC. This encodes CASIPTSYNEQFF.

The genes are TRBV9 and TRBJ1-2; possibly TRBD1 for D (5 bases). The germline V gene encodes CDR1 SGDLS and CDR2 YYNGEE. The CDR3 length is 14 residues. V was clipped by 7 bases and J by 2 bases, with 15 bases between them. The DNA for the CDR3 is TGTGCCAGCGGCGGACACGAGCAAAACTATGGCTACACCTTC. Translated, it gives CASGGHEQNYGYTF.

This clone appeared once. The J gene is TRBJ1-3, the V gene TRBV7-2; TRBD1 might be the D (6 bases). The CDR3 runs 16 residues. Trimming pared 5 bases from V and 2 bases from J, leaving 16 bases between. Per germline, CDR1 SGHTA and CDR2 FQGNSA. CDR3 sequence reads: CASSPSGGATGNTIYF. In DNA form, the CDR3 reads TGTGCCAGCAGCCCCTCTGGGGGGGCGACTGGAAACACCATATATTTT.